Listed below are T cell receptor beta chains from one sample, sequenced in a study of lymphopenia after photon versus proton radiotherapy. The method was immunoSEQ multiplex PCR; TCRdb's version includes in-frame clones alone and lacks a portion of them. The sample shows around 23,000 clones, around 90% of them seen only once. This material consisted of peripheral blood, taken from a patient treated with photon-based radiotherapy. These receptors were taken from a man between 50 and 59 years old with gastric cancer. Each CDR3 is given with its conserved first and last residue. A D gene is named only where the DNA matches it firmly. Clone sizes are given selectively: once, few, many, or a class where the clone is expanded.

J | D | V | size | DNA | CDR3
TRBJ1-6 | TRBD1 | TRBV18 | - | TGTGCCAGCTCACCACTGGCCAGGGGGCTTTCACCCCTCCACTTT | CASSPLARGLSPLHF
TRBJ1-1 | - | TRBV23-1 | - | TGCGCCAGCAGTCAGGGTGGTGAAGCTTTCTTT | CASSQGGEAFF
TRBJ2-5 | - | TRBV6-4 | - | TGTGCCAGCCACAGGGTTGGGGAGACCCAGTACTTC | CASHRVGETQYF
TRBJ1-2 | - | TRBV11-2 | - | TGTGCCAGCAGCTTAGACGGGGCAGCCTATGGCTACACCTTC | CASSLDGAAYGYTF
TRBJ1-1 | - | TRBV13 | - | TGTGCCAGCAGCTTAGAAGGGGATAGGGAAGCTTTCTTT | CASSLEGDREAFF
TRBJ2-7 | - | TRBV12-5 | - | TGTGCTAGTGGTTTTATACTGGCAGGCGAGCAGTACTTC | CASGFILAGEQYF
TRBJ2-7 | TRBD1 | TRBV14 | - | TGTGCCAGCAGCCAACTGGGACAGGGGGCTCTGAACGAGCAGTACTTC | CASSQLGQGALNEQYF
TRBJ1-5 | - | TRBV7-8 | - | TGTGCCAGCAGCTTTGCCGGTGGGTCTCAGCCCCAGCATTTT | CASSFAGGSQPQHF
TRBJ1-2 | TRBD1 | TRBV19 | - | TGTGCCAGTAGCCCTCAGGGACAGGGGAATGGTAATGGCTACACCTTC | CASSPQGQGNGNGYTF
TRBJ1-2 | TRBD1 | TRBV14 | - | TGTGCCAGCAGCCAAGCGGGACAGGGGGCCTATGGCTACACCTTC | CASSQAGQGAYGYTF
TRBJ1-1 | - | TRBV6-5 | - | TGTGCCAGCAGTTACTCGAGTGGGGGCACTGAAGCTTTCTTT | CASSYSSGGTEAFF
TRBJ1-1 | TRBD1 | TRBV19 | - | TGTGCCAGTAGAGATCCGGGACAGGTGAACACTGAAGCTTTCTTT | CASRDPGQVNTEAFF
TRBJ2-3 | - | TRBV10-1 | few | TGCGCCAGCAGTGAGTCAAAGCGTACGCAGTATTTT | CASSESKRTQYF
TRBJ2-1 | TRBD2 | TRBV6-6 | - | TGTGCCAGCAAAGACAGCGGGGACCTCAATGAGCAGTTCTTC | CASKDSGDLNEQFF
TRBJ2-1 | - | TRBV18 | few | TGTGCCAGCTCACCACGGGGGGATTACAATGAGCAGTTCTTC | CASSPRGDYNEQFF
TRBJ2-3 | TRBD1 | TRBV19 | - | TGTGCCAGTAGTAGCTCCCGGGACAGGGCAGATACGCAGTATTTT | CASSSSRDRADTQYF
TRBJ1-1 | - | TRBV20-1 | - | TGCAGTGCTAGAGTAGGAGCTGAAGCTTTCTTT | CSARVGAEAFF
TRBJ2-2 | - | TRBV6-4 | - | TGTGCCAGCAAAAGTACTCCCCGGACCGGGGAGCTGTTTTTT | CASKSTPRTGELFF
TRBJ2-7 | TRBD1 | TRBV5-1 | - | TGCGCCAGCAGCTTGGCCCGGGGACAGTCATCTTACGAGCAGTACTTC | CASSLARGQSSYEQYF
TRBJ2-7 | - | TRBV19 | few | TGTGCCAGTAGTATAGGTAACGGCGGGGCCGACGAGCAGTACTTC | CASSIGNGGADEQYF
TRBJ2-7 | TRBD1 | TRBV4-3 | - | TGCGCCAGCAGCCAAGTGGGGACAGGGAACCACGAGCAGTACTTC | CASSQVGTGNHEQYF
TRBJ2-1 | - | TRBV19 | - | TGTGCCAGTAGTCGGGAATGGGGCCGAGGCTACAATGAGCAGTTCTTC | CASSREWGRGYNEQFF
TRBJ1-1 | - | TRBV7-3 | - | TGTGCCAGCAGCCCAGACAGGTTCGGGGGCACTGAAGCTTTCTTT | CASSPDRFGGTEAFF
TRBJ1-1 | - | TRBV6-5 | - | TGTGCCAGCAGTTACGCCGAAGGAAGGGCTTTCTTT | CASSYAEGRAFF
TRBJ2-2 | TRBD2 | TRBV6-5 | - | TGTGCCAGCAGAATTAGCGGGGGTTACACCGGGGAGCTGTTTTTT | CASRISGGYTGELFF
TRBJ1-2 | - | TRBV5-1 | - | TGCGCCAGCAGCTACAGTAGAGCTAACTATGGCTACACCTTC | CASSYSRANYGYTF
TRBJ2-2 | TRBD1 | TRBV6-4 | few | TGTGCCAGCAGCGGGACAGGGAAGTTGTTTTTT | CASSGTGKLFF
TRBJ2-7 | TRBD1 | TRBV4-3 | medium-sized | TGCGCCAGCAGCTTCGGACAGGGAGAAGCTTACGAGCAGTACTTC | CASSFGQGEAYEQYF
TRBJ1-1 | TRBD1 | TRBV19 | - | TGTGCCAGTAGTCCCCATGGACAGGTGCGGACTGAAGCTTTCTTT | CASSPHGQVRTEAFF
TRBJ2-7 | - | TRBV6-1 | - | TGTGCCAGCACAAACCCGGGGTTTCCCTACGAGCAGTACTTC | CASTNPGFPYEQYF
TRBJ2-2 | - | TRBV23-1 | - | TGCGCCAGCAGTCAATTAAGAACCGGGGAGCTGTTTTTT | CASSQLRTGELFF
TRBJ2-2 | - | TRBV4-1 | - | TGCGCCAGCAGCCCCTGGATGAACCGGGGCCACACCGGGGAGCTGTTTTTT | CASSPWMNRGHTGELFF
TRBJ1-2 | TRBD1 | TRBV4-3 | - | TGCGCCAGCAGCCAAGTGGACAGGTTGAACTATGGCTACACCTTC | CASSQVDRLNYGYTF
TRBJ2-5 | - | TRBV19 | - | TGTGCCAGTAGTATGGCAGGGCGGGAGACCCAGTACTTC | CASSMAGRETQYF
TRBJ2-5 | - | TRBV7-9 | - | TGTGCCAGCAGCACACAGGGATTGGAGACCCAGTACTTC | CASSTQGLETQYF
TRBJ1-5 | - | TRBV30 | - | TGTGCCTGGAGTGTACGGTCACATCAGCCCCAGCATTTT | CAWSVRSHQPQHF
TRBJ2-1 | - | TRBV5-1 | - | TGCGCCAGCAGAGTAGGGACTGAGCAGTTCTTC | CASRVGTEQFF
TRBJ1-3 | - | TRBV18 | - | TGTGCCAGCTCACACTCGGGACACCTCTCTGGAAACACCATATATTTT | CASSHSGHLSGNTIYF